This TCR beta chain emerged from a study of blood T cell repertoires in COVID-19. The protocol was immunoSEQ multiplex PCR, while the TCRdb copy is restricted to in-frame clones and leaves out a portion. The data hold some 200,000 clones, with 90% observed a single time. Trimming pared 5 bases from V and 2 bases from J, leaving 7 bases between. The CDR3 consists of 12 residues. Germline assignment: CDR1 SEHNR and CDR2 FQNEAQ (reference sequence). This chain uses TRBV7-9 with TRBJ2-7; no firm D call. Sequencing was done on a sample of peripheral blood. This receptor was identified in a man between 45 and 60 years old with acute or convalescent COVID-19. The CDR3 DNA is TGTGCCAGCAGCGTAGGGCCCTACGAGCAGTACTTC. This translates into CASSVGPYEQYF.